A single sample is the source of the 19 T cell receptor beta chains below, sequenced in a study of tumor and adjacent non-tumor tissue in lung cancer. The template was RNA from unsorted bulk tissue. Three rounds of nested PCR, following a modified ARM-PCR protocol, produced the TCRbeta library. Using its own MiXCR run on the multiplex PCR reads, TCRdb lists one record per CDR3 protein. The data contain tens of thousands of distinct CDR3 sequences, just over 65% of them seen just once; the ten biggest clones take up approximately 16%. Sample: lung tumor tissue. These receptors originate from a man between 60 and 75 years old with non-small cell lung cancer.

Many counts were recorded for this clonotype. This chain uses TRBV7-9 with TRBJ1-1, with D perhaps TRBD1 (6 bases). V lost 5 bases and J lost 1, with 14 bases in between. Germline lookup yields CDR1 SEHNR and CDR2 FQNEAQ (reference sequence). CDR3 length equals 15 residues. The CDR3: CASSGEKQGNTEAFF. Here the CDR3 DNA reads TGTGCCAGCAGCGGGGAAAAACAGGGGAACACTGAAGCTTTCTTT.

Concerning this clonotype: One end of the junction does not line up with germline, which may come from a read error. This chain links TRBV29-1 with TRBJ2-5, with TRBD2 matching 8 bases. CDR3 length equals 13 residues. The germline gives CDR1 SQVTM, CDR2 ANQGSEA. CDR3 sequence: CSVGAGGREIQYF. The CDR3, as DNA: TGTAGCGTTGGGGCGGGGGGCCGAGAGATCCAGTACTTC.

The V call is TRBV6-6, the J call TRBJ1-2; 8 bases map to TRBD1. Losses at the gene ends were 5 bases for V and 10 bases for J; bases not matched to a gene: 9. Germline values: CDR1 MNHNY, CDR2 SVGAGI (reference sequence). The CDR3 has 13 amino acids. CDR3 in amino acids: CASSNSGGGDYTF. In nucleotides, the CDR3 is TGTGCCAGCAGTAATTCAGGGGGCGGGGACTACACCTTC.

Concerning this clonotype: Relative to the germline gene, one junction end is altered; a read error may explain this. CDR3 loop: CVSSHIGTSGAFSYEQYF. In DNA form, the CDR3 reads TGTGTCAGCAGCCACATTGGCACTAGCGGAGCCTTCTCCTACGAGCAGTACTTC. This chain connects TRBV7-9 to TRBJ2-7; 8 bases fit TRBD2. Germline CDR1 reads SEHNR; CDR2 reads FQNEAQ (reference sequence). The CDR3 runs to 18 residues.

Comment on this clonotype: A junction boundary mismatches the germline segment, possibly from a read error. V and J are TRBV19 and TRBJ2-4; D is uncertain. The CDR3 has 14 amino acids. Germline V lookup: CDR1 LNHDA, CDR2 SQIVND (reference sequence). CDR3 protein: CTSSTSYVSGIQYF. DNA of the CDR3: TGTACCAGTAGTACCTCCTATGTCTCTGGCATTCAGTACTTC.

This clonotype was counted between two and nine times. Possible read error: a much larger clone is one base away. This sequence joins TRBV20-1 and TRBJ2-5, with D tentatively TRBD1 (6 bases). Germline CDR1 and CDR2: DFQATT and SNEGSKA (reference sequence). The CDR3 loop spans 11 amino acids. In DNA, the CDR3 is TGCGGTGGTCAGGGGCAAGAGACCCAGTACTTC. Its translation is CGGQGQETQYF.

The chain joins TRBV11-1 to TRBJ2-2; D is uncertain. The ends were cut back, 6 bases at V and 10 bases at J, with 15 bases in the middle. This CDR3 comprises 13 residues. Germline values: CDR1 SGHAT, CDR2 FQDESV (reference sequence). In DNA form, the CDR3 reads TGTGCCAGCAGTTTACGGTTAAGCGAGGAGCTGTTTTTT. Translated: CASSLRLSEELFF. Combining the CDR3 with reference TRBV11-1 and TRBJ2-2 gives the whole variable domain EAEVAQSPRYKITEKSQAVAFWCDPISGHATLYWYRQILGQGPELLVQFQDESVVDDSQLPKDRFSAERLKGVDSTLKIQPAELGDSAMYLCASSLRLSEELFFGEGSRLTVL.

Note on this clonotype: At one of its ends the junction is not consistent with the germline gene, which may arise from a read error. This chain uses TRBV4-2 with TRBJ2-4; D uncertain. Looked up from germline, CDR1 is LGHNA and CDR2 is YNFKEQ. The CDR3 runs to 16 residues. CDR3 bases: TGTGCCAGCAGCCAAGATGCGGTCCCCCCAGCGAACGTTCAACACTTC. It is translated as CASSQDAVPPANVQHF.

This clonotype was detected only a few times. V usage is TRBV19 and J usage is TRBJ1-5; D may be TRBD1 (5 bases). CDR3 length: 18 amino acids. Germline-derived CDR1 and CDR2 are LNHDA and SQIVND (reference sequence). The ends were cut back, 4 bases at V and 5 bases at J, with 24 bases in the middle. The CDR3 reads CASSTRRDGWGEDQPQHF. The CDR3 bases are TGTGCCAGTAGTACCCGAAGAGACGGGTGGGGGGAAGATCAGCCCCAGCATTTT.

This clonotype was counted at least ten times. This CDR3 is CASSLRLAREGTDTQYF. The DNA of the CDR3 is TGTGCCAGCAGTTTACGACTAGCGAGGGAAGGCACAGATACGCAGTATTTT. The chain combines TRBV12-3 or TRBV12-4 with TRBJ2-3; TRBD2 agrees at 8 bases. The CDR3 has 17 residues. With 2 bases clipped from V and 1 base from J, the junction kept 8 bases outside the gene matches.

In the case of this clonotype: Mismatch with germline at one junction end may stem from a read error. The chain employs TRBV10-3 and TRBJ1-2; the D gene is possibly TRBD1 (6 bases). In germline, CDR1 is ENHRY, CDR2 SYGVKD. The CDR3 has 13 amino acids. CDR3 DNA: TGTGCCATCAGTGTGATAACAGGGTATGGCTATACCTTC. It codes for CAISVITGYGYTF.

In nucleotides, the CDR3 is TGCAGCGTCAACACTCCAACGGGAGAGCAGTACTTC. This encodes CSVNTPTGEQYF. J is TRBJ2-7 and V is TRBV29-1, with D maybe TRBD2 (5 bases). Per germline, CDR1 SQVTM and CDR2 ANQGSEA. The CDR3 spans 12 residues. The ends were cut back, 6 bases at V and 7 bases at J, with 16 bases in the middle.

In the case of this clonotype: It is likely a read error, because the conserved phenylalanine at the end of the CDR3 is missing. The J gene is TRBJ2-7, the V gene TRBV6-5; perhaps TRBD2 as D (6 bases). The CDR3 loop spans 15 amino acids. The germline V and J ends were trimmed by 5 bases and 1 base, with 15 bases remaining between them. Germline V lookup: CDR1 MNHEY, CDR2 SVGAGI. The CDR3 DNA sequence: TGTGCCAGCAGTGGGATAGGGAGGTTTTCCTACGAGCAGTACATC. This encodes CASSGIGRFSYEQYI.

Regarding this clonotype: A much larger clonotype is one base distant, so this may be a read error. The V and J genes are TRBV6-6 and TRBJ1-4; a weak D match, TRBD1 (6 bases). The germline V gene encodes CDR1 MNHNY and CDR2 SVGAGI (reference sequence). CDR3 length equals 15 residues. CDR3 loop: CASSYSDRSNEKLLF. The DNA of the CDR3 is TGTGCCAGCAGTTACTCCGACAGGTCTAATGAAAAACTGTTGTTT.

This clonotype is medium-sized within its sample. V is TRBV11-2 and J is TRBJ2-7, with 9 bases aligning to TRBD1. CDR1 is SGHAT, CDR2 FQNNGV, per germline. This CDR3 region has 16 residues. The junction had 7 bases not matched to a gene; V was cut back by 1 base and J by 3 bases. CDR3 nucleotide sequence: TGTGCCAGCAGCTTAGTCCTCGGACAGGGGAGCTACGAGCAGTACTTC. This gives the protein CASSLVLGQGSYEQYF. The full variable domain, in which reference TRBV11-2 and TRBJ2-7 provide the parts outside the CDR3, is EAGVAQSPRYKIIEKRQSVAFWCNPISGHATLYWYQQILGQGPKLLIQFQNNGVVDDSQLPKDRFSAERLKGVDSTLKIQPAKLEDSAVYLCASSLVLGQGSYEQYFGPGTRLTVT.

This clonotype was detected ten times or more. CDR3 in DNA: TGTGCCATCAGTGAGTCGAGAGAGGGGGCACTGCATTTT. Translating it yields CAISESREGALHF. The rearrangement links TRBV10-3 to TRBJ1-5, with 7 bases identical to TRBD1. CDR1 and CDR2 from the germline V gene are ENHRY and SYGVKD. CDR3 size: 13 residues. V shed 0 bases and J 15 bases; nucleotides not matched to a gene: 8.

To note about this clonotype: No conserved phenylalanine or tryptophan ends this CDR3, so it is likely a read error. The DNA is omitted, as the CDR3 cannot be located on it reliably, and the CDR3 follows TCRdb's listing. The genes are TRBV12-3 or TRBV12-4 and TRBJ1-5; whether TRBD1, the table's D call, matches the DNA was not checked. The CDR3 is 15 amino acids in total, end residues counted. Here the CDR3 reads CASSPRDRVNQPQHS.

The rearrangement links TRBV6-5 to TRBJ2-5; perhaps TRBD1 as D (5 bases). Germline assignment: CDR1 MNHEY and CDR2 SVGAGI. The CDR3 length is 14 residues. V was pared by 5 bases and J by 5 bases, with 15 bases between. CDR3 coding DNA: TGTGCCAGCAGTCCCGGACAATGTCGGGAGACCCAGTACTTC. Its protein is CASSPGQCRETQYF.

On this clonotype itself: The junction departs from the called germline gene at one end, perhaps through a read error. The genes are TRBV28 and TRBJ1-5, with 7 positions matching TRBD1. The CDR3 length is 14 residues. Germline CDR1 reads MDHEN; CDR2 reads SYDVKM. The CDR3 is CASKTGVGNQLQHF. CDR3 sequence (DNA): TGTGCCAGCAAAACAGGGGTTGGCAATCAGCTCCAGCACTTT.